A single sample is the source of the 14 T cell receptor beta chains below, sequenced in a study of CD8 T cells in ankylosing spondylitis. For these TCRs, the target antigens are not known. Study-level results: There was a TCR beta motif, made of several highly homologous variants, that appeared characteristic of ankylosing spondylitis blood.

TCRdb reprocessed the 5' RACE reads via MiXCR and lists one record per CDR3 protein. The repertoire holds about 330,000 distinct CDR3 sequences, with approximately 8.2% as singletons. Sequencing input: blood, either unsorted or a sorted T cell fraction (not recorded which). These receptors were taken from a male donor with ankylosing spondylitis.

This clonotype was observed a handful of times. V and J are TRBV12-5 and TRBJ2-7, with D possibly matching TRBD2 (5 bases). V gave up 4 bases and J gave up 3 bases, with 7 bases separating them. Per the germline V gene, CDR1 is LGHNT and CDR2 is FRNRAP. The CDR3 totals 12 residues. Written as DNA, the CDR3 is TGTGCTAGTGGTTCAACTAGCTACGAGCAGTACTTC. As protein: CASGSTSYEQYF.

The rearrangement uses TRBV7-6 and TRBJ2-7; 7 nucleotides line up with TRBD1. CDR3 length: 15 amino acids. Germline CDR1 is SGHVS and CDR2 is FNYEAQ. V shed 3 bases and J 0 bases; nucleotides not matched to a gene: 5. The CDR3 region has the DNA TGTGCCAGCAGCTTTCGGGGACAGAGCTCCTACGAGCAGTACTTC. Translation gives CASSFRGQSSYEQYF.

This clonotype was counted at least ten times. The chain uses TRBV20-1 and TRBJ2-3, with D possibly TRBD2 on 6 matching bases. The CDR3 has 13 amino acids. Trimming took off 3 bases at V and 2 bases at J, with 9 bases between the two ends. Germline lookup yields CDR1 DFQATT and CDR2 SNEGSKA (reference sequence). The CDR3 sequence is CSASGSNTDTQYF. The CDR3 DNA reads TGCAGTGCTAGCGGGAGCAACACAGATACGCAGTATTTT.

This clonotype came up a few times. The CDR3 region is CSARGGQELGTGELFF. CDR3 in DNA: TGCAGTGCTAGAGGGGGGCAGGAGCTCGGCACCGGGGAGCTGTTTTTT. V is TRBV20-1 and J is TRBJ2-2; D possibly corresponds to TRBD1 (6 bases). The CDR3 is 16 amino acids. Per germline, CDR1 DFQATT and CDR2 SNEGSKA (reference sequence). The V end was cut by 1 base, the J end by 4 bases, with 16 bases between.

The rearrangement uses TRBV5-1 and TRBJ2-7; 7 bases map to TRBD2. Germline V gene lookup returns CDR1 SGHRS and CDR2 YFSETQ. This CDR3 contains 14 residues. Trimming took 2 bases from V and 2 from J; bases not matched to a gene: 4. The CDR3 loop reads CASSLERGTYEQYF. The CDR3 DNA reads as TGCGCCAGCAGCTTAGAGCGGGGAACCTACGAGCAGTACTTC.

This sequence joins TRBV7-8 and TRBJ2-7; TRBD1 aligns across 8 bases. After removal of 1 base from V and 3 bases from J, the junction contained 8 bases not matched to a gene. Germline V gives CDR1 SGHVS, CDR2 FQNEAQ. The CDR3 spans 16 residues. The CDR3 here is CASSLGSGTGGYEQYF. The CDR3 DNA sequence: TGTGCCAGCAGCTTAGGTTCCGGGACAGGTGGCTACGAGCAGTACTTC.

This clonotype was counted only a few times. V usage is TRBV12-3 or TRBV12-4 and J usage is TRBJ2-5; D ambiguous. V shed 7 bases and J shed 5 bases, with 20 bases lying between them. The CDR3 totals 15 residues. As DNA, the CDR3 is TGTGCCAGCATGTTTAGGGTTGATATTTGGGAGACCCAGTACTTC. It encodes CASMFRVDIWETQYF.

A few counts support this clonotype. The genes are TRBV20-1 and TRBJ2-7; 7 nucleotides match TRBD1. The CDR3 is made up of 12 amino acids. With 5 bases clipped from V and 4 bases from J, the junction kept 5 bases outside the gene matches. CDR1 and CDR2 from the germline V gene are DFQATT and SNEGSKA (reference sequence). The CDR3 protein is CSAGNRGYEQYF. The CDR3 DNA sequence: TGCAGTGCTGGAAACAGGGGTTACGAGCAGTACTTC.

V usage is TRBV18 and J usage is TRBJ2-5, with 8 positions matching TRBD1. The CDR3 runs to 16 residues. J gave up 1 base and V 5 bases, and 9 bases lay outside the gene matches. Germline loops: CDR1 KGHSH, CDR2 LQKENI. CDR3 amino acids: CASSSFRDRGQETQYF. As DNA, the CDR3 is TGTGCCAGCTCATCATTCCGTGACAGGGGCCAAGAGACCCAGTACTTC.

Only a few counts were recorded for this clonotype. The chain couples TRBV7-2 to TRBJ2-5; maybe TRBD2 (6 bases). CDR1 is SGHTA and CDR2 is FQGNSA in the germline V gene. Trimming took off 2 bases at V and 9 bases at J, with 19 bases between the two ends. The CDR3 is made up of 15 amino acids. The CDR3 loop is CASSLHRDGSWSQYF. As DNA, the CDR3 is TGTGCCAGCAGCTTACACCGTGACGGGAGTTGGTCCCAGTACTTC.

This clonotype was recorded a few times. The V call is TRBV5-1, the J call TRBJ2-1, with 13 bases identical to TRBD2. The CDR3 extends over 18 amino acids. Trimming cost V 4 bases and J 4 bases; bases outside gene matches: 11. Germline CDR1 reads SGHRS; CDR2 reads YFSETQ. CDR3 residues: CASSRGLAGVARYNEQFF. CDR3 sequence (DNA): TGCGCCAGCAGCCGCGGACTAGCGGGAGTGGCCCGGTACAATGAGCAGTTCTTC.

The chain has TRBV7-9 and TRBJ2-3; D not certain. This CDR3 spans 14 amino acids. V was cut by 2 bases and J by 0 bases, with 6 bases left in between. Germline CDR1 and CDR2: SEHNR and FQNEAQ (reference sequence). CDR3: CASSLSTSTDTQYF. The CDR3 DNA reads as TGTGCCAGCAGCTTAAGCACTAGCACAGATACGCAGTATTTT.

This clonotype was detected only a few times. The genes are TRBV6-2 or TRBV6-3 and TRBJ2-7, with 12 bases aligning to TRBD2. V trimming: 7 bases; J trimming: 3 bases; junction bases outside the gene matches: 4. CDR1 is MNHEY, CDR2 SVGEGT, per germline. The CDR3 consists of 14 residues. The CDR3 region is CASKTSGSYYEQYF. The CDR3, as DNA: TGTGCCAGCAAGACTAGCGGGAGCTACTACGAGCAGTACTTC.

This sequence joins TRBV7-3 and TRBJ2-1, with TRBD2 matching 12 bases. This CDR3 is built from 18 residues. The V segment lost 0 bases and the J segment 8 bases; nucleotides outside the gene matches: 11. The germline CDR1 and CDR2 sequences are SGHTA and FQGTGA. CDR3 in amino acids: CASSLTPGGTSGPDEQFF. The DNA for the CDR3 is TGTGCCAGCAGCTTAACCCCGGGCGGGACTAGCGGGCCGGATGAGCAGTTCTTC. Full variable domain (rest looked up from reference TRBV7-3 and TRBJ2-1): GAGVSQTPSNKVTEKGKYVELRCDPISGHTALYWYRQSLGQGPEFLIYFQGTGAADDSGLPNDRFFAVRPEGSVSTLKIQRTERGDSAVYLCASSLTPGGTSGPDEQFFGPGTRLTVL.